This TCR beta chain derives from a study of cytomegalovirus exposure and HLA in healthy donors. Study-level points and caveats: Most TCR sequences proved rare, with some public TCRs found in many donors.

PCR employed 60 Vbeta and 13 Jbeta primers. Generated by immunoSEQ multiplex PCR, the TCRdb table keeps only in-frame clones and is missing some. In the table there are some 250,000 clones, approximately 81% of which are singletons. This CDR3 region has 13 residues. V was cut by 1 base and J by 3 bases, with 7 bases left in between. Germline loops: CDR1 MGHRA, CDR2 YSYEKL. Turning to this clone: Its antigen remains unknown.

The sequence was collected from a woman aged 60-70 years in good health and CMV-seropositive. The sequencing input was PBMCs. This chain links TRBV4-1 with TRBJ2-7; TRBD2 is a possible D gene (6 bases). The CDR3 bases are TGCGCCAGCAGCCAAGGGGACTTCTACGAGCAGTACTTC. It codes for CASSQGDFYEQYF.